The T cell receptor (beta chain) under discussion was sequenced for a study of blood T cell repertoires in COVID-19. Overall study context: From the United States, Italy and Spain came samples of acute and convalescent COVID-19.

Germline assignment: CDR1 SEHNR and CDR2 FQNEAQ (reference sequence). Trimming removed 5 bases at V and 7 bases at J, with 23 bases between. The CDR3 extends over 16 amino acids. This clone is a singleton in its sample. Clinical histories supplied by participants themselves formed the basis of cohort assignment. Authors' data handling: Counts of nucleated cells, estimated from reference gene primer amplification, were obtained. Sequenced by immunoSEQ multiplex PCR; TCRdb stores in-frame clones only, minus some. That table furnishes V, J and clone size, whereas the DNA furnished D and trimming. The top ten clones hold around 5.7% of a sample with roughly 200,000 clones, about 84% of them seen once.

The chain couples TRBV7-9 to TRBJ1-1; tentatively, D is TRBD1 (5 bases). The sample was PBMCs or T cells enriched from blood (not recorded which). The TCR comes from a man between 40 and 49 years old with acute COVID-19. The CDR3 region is CASSVVSGGAGFEAFF. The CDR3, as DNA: TGTGCCAGCAGCGTCGTCTCCGGGGGAGCGGGGTTTGAAGCTTTCTTT.